Following are 20 T cell receptor beta chains from one sample sequenced in a study of OX40 agonist ivuxolimab in advanced cancers. Here immunoSEQ multiplex PCR was the method, and the copy in TCRdb shows in-frame clones only, minus some. The sample lists fewer than 75,000 clones; more than 75% were seen once. The sequencing here drew on CD4+ or CD8+ T cells sorted from blood, taken in a trial of the OX40 agonist ivuxolimab. The receptors derive from an adult with an advanced solid tumor such as melanoma, head and neck, liver or kidney cancer.

This clone was counted a single time. V is TRBV5-6 and J is TRBJ2-5, with D possibly matching TRBD1 (5 bases). CDR3 length: 16 amino acids. The V and J ends lost 0 bases and 5 bases respectively, with 17 bases between them. Germline V CDR1 and CDR2: SGHDT, YYEEEE. CDR3 DNA: TGTGCCAGCAGCTTGGTAGGGGCGCCCGTGGGGGAGACCCAGTACTTC. Encoded protein: CASSLVGAPVGETQYF.

The chain combines TRBV27 with TRBJ1-6, with 7 bases matching TRBD1. Trimming removed 1 base from V and 5 bases from J; junction bases left unmatched: 5. The germline gives CDR1 MNHEY, CDR2 SMNVEV (reference sequence). The CDR3 runs to 16 residues. The CDR3 is CASSLLAGGNNSPLHF. The CDR3 bases are TGTGCCAGCAGTTTATTGGCAGGGGGGAATAATTCACCCCTCCACTTT.

The chain joins TRBV2 to TRBJ2-5; D is unclear. Trimming stripped 4 bases from V and 1 base from J, with 7 bases between. Per the germline V gene, CDR1 is SNHLY and CDR2 is FYNNEI. The CDR3 sequence is 13 residues long. CDR3: CASSGQSQETQYF. In nucleotides, the CDR3 is TGTGCCAGCAGTGGGCAGAGCCAAGAGACCCAGTACTTC.

V and J are TRBV19 and TRBJ1-2; D remains ambiguous. The CDR3 extends over 14 amino acids. Trimming stripped 3 bases from V and 0 bases from J, with 8 bases between. In germline, CDR1 is LNHDA, CDR2 SQIVND (reference sequence). The CDR3 sequence is CASSIRGSNYGYTF. DNA of the CDR3: TGTGCCAGTAGTATTAGAGGATCTAACTATGGCTACACCTTC.

This chain joins TRBV2 and TRBJ1-1; D might be TRBD1 (5 bases). Trimming shortened V by 3 bases and J by 5 bases, and 16 bases separated the two germline ends. CDR3 length: 15 residues. Germline V gene lookup returns CDR1 SNHLY and CDR2 FYNNEI. CDR3 amino acids: CASSDGQGGGTEAFF. The CDR3 DNA sequence: TGTGCCAGCAGTGACGGCCAGGGAGGCGGGACTGAAGCTTTCTTT.

The chain employs TRBV28 and TRBJ2-7, with 11 bases aligning to TRBD2. CDR1 and CDR2 (germline): MDHEN, SYDVKM. J gave up 5 bases and V 6 bases, and 9 bases lay outside the gene matches. The CDR3 consists of 15 residues. CDR3 sequence (DNA): TGTGCCAGCAGGAGAACTAGCGGGAGAATCAACGAGCAGTACTTC. Protein: CASRRTSGRINEQYF.

The chain uses TRBV6-6 and TRBJ2-7; 8 bases are a match to TRBD1. This CDR3 contains 13 residues. The germline gives CDR1 MNHNY, CDR2 SVGAGI (reference sequence). The J segment lost 5 bases and the V segment lost 7 bases, leaving 7 bases of the junction unmatched. The CDR3 loop reads CASKDRGRHEQYF. Written as DNA, the CDR3 is TGTGCCAGCAAAGACAGGGGTCGGCACGAGCAGTACTTC.

The sample holds a few counts of this clone. The chain has TRBV19 and TRBJ1-2; D gene uncertain. Germline values: CDR1 LNHDA, CDR2 SQIVND (reference sequence). V was clipped by 1 base and J by 13 bases, with 16 bases between them. CDR3 length: 13 residues. This CDR3 is CASSIAPRTDSTF. The CDR3 DNA reads as TGTGCCAGTAGTATAGCCCCCCGCACCGACTCCACCTTC.

The V gene is TRBV28, the J gene TRBJ2-5; D is undetermined. CDR1 and CDR2 (germline): MDHEN, SYDVKM. The V gene lost 5 bases and the J gene lost 4 bases, with 5 bases spanning the gap. The CDR3 length is 11 residues. The CDR3 loop is CASSPRETQYF. Written as DNA, the CDR3 is TGTGCCAGCAGTCCAAGAGAGACCCAGTACTTC.

The chain couples TRBV25-1 to TRBJ2-5, with unresolved D. Trimming removed 2 bases from V and 5 bases from J, with 24 bases in between. CDR3 length equals 18 residues. Germline-derived CDR1 and CDR2 are MGHDK and SYGVNS. The CDR3 reads CASSESDGKRSSAETQYF. Written as DNA, the CDR3 is TGTGCCAGCAGTGAAAGTGATGGAAAGAGGTCGTCGGCTGAGACCCAGTACTTC.

The chain carries TRBV6-5 and TRBJ1-4; D gene uncertain. Trimming pared 2 bases from V and 6 bases from J, leaving 16 bases between. Germline V lookup: CDR1 MNHEY, CDR2 SVGAGI. The CDR3 is made up of 16 amino acids. The CDR3 sequence is CASSYRTARRDEKLFF. The DNA for the CDR3 is TGTGCCAGCAGTTACCGGACCGCCAGGAGGGATGAAAAACTGTTTTTT.

This clone showed up just a few times. The rearrangement links TRBV28 to TRBJ2-1, with D perhaps given as TRBD1 or TRBD2 (5 bases each). V lost 2 bases and J 3 bases, leaving 11 bases between the germline ends. The CDR3 loop spans 15 amino acids. CDR1 and CDR2 from the germline V gene are MDHEN and SYDVKM. The CDR3 region is CASSLIQRGYNEQFF. In nucleotides, the CDR3 is TGTGCCAGCAGTTTAATCCAGAGGGGCTACAATGAGCAGTTCTTC.

The chain links TRBV2 to TRBJ1-1, with D tentatively TRBD1 (6 bases). V lost 4 bases, J lost 0 bases, and 9 bases lay in between. Per germline, CDR1 SNHLY and CDR2 FYNNEI. CDR3 length: 14 amino acids. CDR3 region: CASSGTAMNTEAFF. CDR3 nucleotides: TGTGCCAGCAGTGGGACAGCTATGAACACTGAAGCTTTCTTT.

The table lists this clone with a count of one. This chain connects TRBV18 to TRBJ1-4; D unresolved. Trimming stripped 6 bases from V and 2 bases from J, with 10 bases between. The germline V gene has CDR1 KGHSH and CDR2 LQKENI. The CDR3 contains 14 residues. The DNA of the CDR3 is TGTGCCAGCTCTCCGACGACTACTAATGAAAAACTGTTTTTT. Translated, it gives CASSPTTTNEKLFF.

V usage is TRBV4-2 and J usage is TRBJ1-2; D might be TRBD1 (5 bases). The CDR3 has 13 amino acids. Trimming left V 5 bases short and J 5 bases short, with 12 bases between. CDR1 and CDR2 (germline): LGHNA, YNFKEQ. The CDR3 reads CASSSGFSYGYTF. The CDR3 DNA is TGTGCCAGCAGCTCAGGGTTTAGTTATGGCTACACCTTC.

The rearrangement links TRBV18 to TRBJ2-5; D uncertain. V was shortened by 2 bases and J by 0 bases, with 7 bases between the two germline ends. The CDR3 extends over 14 amino acids. Germline CDR1 and CDR2: KGHSH and LQKENI. As DNA, the CDR3 is TGTGCCAGCTCACCAGGCACAGACCAAGAGACCCAGTACTTC. This translates into CASSPGTDQETQYF.

The chain has TRBV5-4 and TRBJ1-3; D is undetermined. The V end lost 1 base, the J end lost 0 bases, and 14 bases lay between the germline ends. The germline gives CDR1 SGHNT, CDR2 YYREEE (reference sequence). CDR3 size: 17 residues. In DNA, the CDR3 is TGTGCCAGCAGCTTGAGGTCTCCCGAACTCTCTGGAAACACCATATATTTT. It encodes CASSLRSPELSGNTIYF. The full variable domain, completed using reference TRBV5-4 and TRBJ1-3, is ETGVTQSPTHLIKTRGQQVTLRCSSQSGHNTVSWYQQALGQGPQFIFQYYREEENGRGNFPPRFSGLQFPNYSSELNVNALELDDSALYLCASSLRSPELSGNTIYFGEGSWLTVV.

J is TRBJ2-5 and V is TRBV7-8; D possibly corresponds to TRBD2 (5 bases). The V and J ends lost 5 bases and 2 bases respectively, with 18 bases between them. The CDR3 covers 16 residues. Germline V gives CDR1 SGHVS, CDR2 FQNEAQ. DNA of the CDR3: TGTGCCAGCAGCCCCGAAGGACTCTCTGATCAAGAGACCCAGTACTTC. Protein product: CASSPEGLSDQETQYF.

V is TRBV7-2 and J is TRBJ2-7; TRBD2 matches at 9 bases. CDR1 and CDR2 from the germline V gene are SGHTA and FQGNSA. This CDR3 has 14 residues. J was trimmed by 7 bases and V by 1 base; bases with no gene match: 5. The CDR3 DNA is TGTGCCAGCAGCTTAGTCGGCAGCGGGGGGGAGCAGTACTTC. It codes for CASSLVGSGGEQYF.

The CDR3 sequence is CASSPKGKGSLSGANVLTF. The CDR3 DNA is TGTGCCAGCAGCCCCAAGGGGAAGGGATCCCTTTCTGGGGCCAACGTCCTGACTTTC. The genes are TRBV7-3 and TRBJ2-6; weak D call: TRBD1 (5 bases). The germline V gene encodes CDR1 SGHTA and CDR2 FQGTGA. The CDR3 has 19 amino acids. The V end was cut by 5 bases, the J end by 1 base, with 21 bases between.